Listed here is a single T cell receptor beta chain. This clonotype occurred a few times. This clone's antigen is unknown. Per-base quality was not reported, and no clone a single base away is much larger than it. The sample originates from a study of CD8+CD57+ T cells in acquired aplastic anemia listed by TCRdb under 2018. About the full investigation: On average, sorted CD4+ and CD8+ cells yielded around 3.1 ug of extracted DNA, with a range of 0.2 to 27.4 ug. CD8+CD57+ expansion was defined as frequency above the mean frequency observed in healthy subjects.

General study outcomes and caveats: Between patients and healthy controls, no significant difference in CD8+ Simpson's diversity was found (P=0.060). Around 27 CD8+ CDR3 sequences were shared between patients and controls but appeared highly expressed in patients and within their immunodominant clones.

The patients picked for sequencing were ones in whom flow cytometry had shown an expansion of CD8+CD57+ cells. Every patient had a diagnosis of severe acquired aplastic anemia based on International Study of Aplastic Anemia and Agranulocytosis and Camitta criteria. Patients had received no therapy at the time of blood sampling. In the study, sorted CD4+ and CD8+ blood T cells from patients with severe aplastic anemia and from healthy subjects underwent deep sequencing of TCR repertoires. In the USA, patient enrollment took place under clinicaltrials.gov protocols 00001620, 01623167, 00001397, 00071045, 00081523 and 00961064. Ficoll-Paque density gradient centrifugation was used to isolate peripheral blood mononuclear cells. CD4+ and CD8+ T cells were sorted by FACS or magnetic beads before DNA extraction. Genomic DNA served as template for TCR beta VDJ combination and CDR3 sequence profiling. TCR repertoire sequencing was run on an Illumina HiSeq 2000. As for how the authors treated the data: Repertoire assessment relied on Simpson's diversity index, CDR3 size and DJ length profiles, and TRBV/TRBJ rearrangement plots. The immunodominant clone was defined as the most abundant DNA sequence in deep sequencing data. CDR3 amino acid sequences were checked for sharing across subjects and were also compared against the VDJdb database and published repertoires. Clones were called with MiXCR by TCRdb after fastp trimmed the public reads at Q25, and only in-frame beta chains were retained. Identical CDR3 proteins give one entry, which carries the most common genes and DNA. TCRdb, not the original authors, processed these V and J calls. The sample has some 200,000 distinct CDR3 sequences on record, around 50% of them singletons. 15% to 20% of the sample lies in the top ten.

The germline V and J ends show losses of 8 bases and 9 bases respectively, and no gene match explains 11 bases of the junction. In the germline V gene (reference sequence), CDR1 corresponds to SEHNR and CDR2 to FQNEAQ. The cysteine opens and the phenylalanine closes a CDR3 of 15 amino acids. CDR3 DNA only is kept here, 45 bases in frame from base 1. This clonotype was sampled from a human donor with aplastic anemia. Sequenced input: sorted CD4+, CD8+, or CD8+CD57+ T cells (not recorded which) from PBMCs. The chain is made from TRBV7-9 and TRBJ1-6; TRBD1 aligns with 9 central bases. The DNA sequence is as follows: TGTGCCAGCGGCTCGTCCGGGACAGGGCCTTCACCCCTCCACTTT. It specifies CASGSSGTGPSPLHF.